These 18 T cell receptor beta chains originate from one sample sequenced in a study of tumour-infiltrating T cells in Burkitt lymphoma. The method was immunoSEQ multiplex PCR; TCRdb's version includes in-frame clones alone and lacks a portion of them. The sample consists of roughly 2,500 clones, approximately 15% of them appearing once. Source material: tumor tissue. These receptors all stem from a human donor with Burkitt lymphoma.

The chain links TRBV30 to TRBJ2-2; no definite D call. The V end was cut by 5 bases, the J end by 7 bases, with 5 bases between. Germline assignment: CDR1 GTSNPN and CDR2 SVGIG (reference sequence). The CDR3 spans 10 residues. In nucleotides, the CDR3 is TGTGCCTGGGGAAACGGGGAGCTGTTTTTT. Translated, it gives CAWGNGELFF.

The table lists this clone with a few counts. The chain employs TRBV30 and TRBJ2-3; D is possibly TRBD1 or TRBD2 (5 bases each). Trimming cost V 6 bases and J 9 bases, with 16 bases left between them. This CDR3 region has 12 residues. Germline V gives CDR1 GTSNPN, CDR2 SVGIG (reference sequence). The CDR3 nucleotides are TGTGCCTGCCACCGCGGTTGGGACACGCAGTATTTT. This sequence encodes CACHRGWDTQYF.

V is TRBV19 and J is TRBJ2-7; D call uncertain. Trimming stripped 1 base from V and 2 bases from J, with 12 bases between. The CDR3 sequence is 15 residues long. CDR1 and CDR2 from the germline V gene are LNHDA and SQIVND (reference sequence). For the CDR3, the DNA is TGTGCCAGTAGTATAGCGGGCGCCTTTCCCTACGAGCAGTACTTC. This gives the protein CASSIAGAFPYEQYF.

The CDR3: CASSLRGGIEAFF. CDR3 DNA: TGTGCCAGCAGCTTAAGAGGGGGAATTGAAGCTTTCTTT. The rearrangement uses TRBV7-9 and TRBJ1-1, with a weak D call TRBD1 (6 bases). This CDR3 spans 13 amino acids. Germline V gives CDR1 SEHNR, CDR2 FQNEAQ (reference sequence). V lost 2 bases and J lost 7, with 11 bases in between. Full variable domain (rest looked up from reference TRBV7-9 and TRBJ1-1): DTGVSQNPRHKITKRGQNVTFRCDPISEHNRLYWYRQTLGQGPEFLTYFQNEAQLEKSRLLSDRFSAERPKGSFSTLEIQRTEQGDSAMYLCASSLRGGIEAFFGQGTRLTVV.

This clone has only a few counts. A junction end diverges from the germline sequence, so it may reflect a read error. This chain links TRBV4-1 with TRBJ1-2; 9 bases map to TRBD1. CDR3 length: 13 residues. Germline-derived CDR1 and CDR2 are MGHRA and YSYEKL. The chain's CDR3 is CASSQTAGQGCTF. The DNA for the CDR3 is TGCGCCAGCAGCCAGACGGCGGGACAGGGCTGCACCTTC.

CDR3 coding DNA: TGTGCCAGCAGCTTAGGTCCGAGCGGCTCCTACGAGCAGTACTTC. It specifies CASSLGPSGSYEQYF. The rearrangement joins TRBV11-1 to TRBJ2-7; perhaps TRBD2 as D (5 bases). Germline V gives CDR1 SGHAT, CDR2 FQDESV (reference sequence). V was trimmed by 1 base and J by 0 bases, leaving 10 bases between them. The CDR3 sequence is 15 residues long.

J is TRBJ1-4 and V is TRBV10-3, with 11 nucleotides matching TRBD1. V was clipped by 0 bases and J by 1 base; unmatched bases: 16. The CDR3 sequence is 22 residues long. The V gene's germline CDR1 is ENHRY and CDR2 SYGVKD. The CDR3 sequence is CAISESQVMDRGLLETNEKLFF. The CDR3, as DNA: TGTGCCATCAGTGAGTCGCAGGTCATGGACAGGGGGCTTTTGGAAACTAATGAAAAACTGTTTTTT.

This clone was detected only a few times. The chain employs TRBV7-9 and TRBJ2-5; 9 nucleotides match TRBD2. The trim removed 5 bases at V and 0 bases at J, leaving 7 bases unmatched. The CDR3 spans 16 residues. CDR1 and CDR2 from the germline V gene are SEHNR and FQNEAQ (reference sequence). CDR3 amino acids: CASSPLRGGDQETQYF. Here the CDR3 DNA reads TGTGCCAGCAGCCCTCTTCGCGGGGGGGACCAAGAGACCCAGTACTTC.

The chain links TRBV4-1 to TRBJ1-5, with D tentatively TRBD1 (5 bases). The CDR3 consists of 15 residues. The germline gives CDR1 MGHRA, CDR2 YSYEKL. The V gene lost 0 bases and the J gene lost 8 bases, with 14 bases spanning the gap. CDR3 DNA sequence: TGCGCCAGCAGCCAAGAAGTCATAGGGGTTGAGCCCCAGCATTTT. Its protein is CASSQEVIGVEPQHF.

The chain has TRBV9 and TRBJ1-5; D unresolved. Germline V gene sequence: CDR1 SGDLS, CDR2 YYNGEE. Trimming cost V 0 bases and J 5 bases, with 9 bases left between them. The CDR3 is 14 amino acids. CDR3: CASSVGHSYQPQHF. CDR3 bases: TGTGCCAGCAGCGTAGGACACTCCTATCAGCCCCAGCATTTT.

In its sample, this clone was seen a few times. The chain is built from TRBV11-3 and TRBJ2-7; possible D gene TRBD2, 6 bases. The CDR3 spans 15 residues. The ends were cut back, 5 bases at V and 5 bases at J, with 19 bases in the middle. Germline V gene sequence: CDR1 SGHNT, CDR2 YENEEA. The CDR3 DNA reads TGTGCCAGCAGCCCCGGGGGTAGGGTCGGGGACGAGCAGTACTTC. Its translation is CASSPGGRVGDEQYF.

There are a few counts of this clone. The chain joins TRBV7-3 to TRBJ2-3; the match to TRBD2 covers 7 bases. CDR1 SGHTA and CDR2 FQGTGA come from the germline V gene. The CDR3 runs 14 residues. Trimming at V came to 5 bases and at J to 0 bases, leaving 2 bases not matched to a gene. The CDR3: CASSRDYSTDTQYF. In nucleotides, the CDR3 is TGTGCCAGCAGCCGGGACTACAGCACAGATACGCAGTATTTT.

The chain carries TRBV2 and TRBJ2-5, with TRBD1 matching over 7 bases. The end of the DNA fits TRBJ2-7 better, so the J call may be wrong. Germline V gene lookup returns CDR1 SNHLY and CDR2 FYNNEI. The CDR3 covers 13 residues. For the CDR3, the DNA is TGTGCCATCGTCAGGGGGTCGACCTACGAGCAGTACTTC. This codes for CAIVRGSTYEQYF.

The rearrangement uses TRBV30 and TRBJ2-1, with D perhaps matching TRBD1 (6 bases). The CDR3 loop spans 12 amino acids. Trimming removed 3 bases at V and 4 bases at J, with 7 bases between. Germline CDR1 reads GTSNPN; CDR2 reads SVGIG (reference sequence). CDR3 residues: CAWSGQYNEQFF. The CDR3 bases are TGTGCCTGGAGCGGACAGTACAATGAGCAGTTCTTC.

This clone rates as medium-sized. This rearrangement joins TRBV4-1 to TRBJ1-5; D is possibly TRBD1 (6 bases). Trimming removed 3 bases at V and 2 bases at J, with 17 bases between. The germline V gene encodes CDR1 MGHRA and CDR2 YSYEKL. The CDR3 length is 17 residues. CDR3 sequence: CASSHSTGIIGNQPQHF. CDR3 DNA sequence: TGCGCCAGCAGCCACAGTACAGGGATCATTGGCAATCAGCCCCAGCATTTT.

The chain joins TRBV9 to TRBJ2-1, with 9 positions matching TRBD2. The CDR3 totals 15 residues. Trimming at V came to 2 bases and at J to 9 bases, leaving 9 bases not matched to a gene. Germline V gene data show CDR1 as SGDLS and CDR2 as YYNGEE. The DNA for the CDR3 is TGTGCCAGCAGCGTTGCTAGCGGGGTACTGAGTGAGCAGTTCTTC. Translated: CASSVASGVLSEQFF.

CDR3 amino acids: CASSPKLGLTEAFF. The CDR3 DNA reads as TGTGCCAGCAGCCCCAAGCTAGGGCTGACTGAAGCTTTCTTT. The chain uses TRBV9 and TRBJ1-1; D is uncertain. The V and J ends lost 4 bases and 5 bases respectively, with 15 bases between them. This CDR3 spans 14 amino acids. Germline V gene data show CDR1 as SGDLS and CDR2 as YYNGEE.

This clone was recorded a few times. This chain links TRBV9 with TRBJ2-7; 8 positions match TRBD1. CDR1 and CDR2 (germline): SGDLS, YYNGEE. The CDR3 is 13 residues long. The junction had 1 base not matched to a gene; V was cut back by 0 bases and J by 5 bases. CDR3 DNA sequence: TGTGCCAGCAGCGTAGACAGGGGGGACGAGCAGTACTTC. This gives the protein CASSVDRGDEQYF. Drawing the rest from reference TRBV9 and TRBJ2-7, the complete variable domain is DSGVTQTPKHLITATGQRVTLRCSPRSGDLSVYWYQQSLDQGLQFLIQYYNGEERAKGNILERFSAQQFPDLHSELNLSSLELGDSALYFCASSVDRGDEQYFGPGTRLTVT.